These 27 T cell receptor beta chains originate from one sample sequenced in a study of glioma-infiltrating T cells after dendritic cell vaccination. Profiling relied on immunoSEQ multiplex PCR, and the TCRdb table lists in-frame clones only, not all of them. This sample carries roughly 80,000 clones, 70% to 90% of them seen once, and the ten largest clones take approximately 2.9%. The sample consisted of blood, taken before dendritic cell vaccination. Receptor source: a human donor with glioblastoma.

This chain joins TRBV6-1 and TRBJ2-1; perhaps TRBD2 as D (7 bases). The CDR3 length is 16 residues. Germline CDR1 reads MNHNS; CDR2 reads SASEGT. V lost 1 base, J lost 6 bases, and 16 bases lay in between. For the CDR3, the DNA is TGTGCCAGCAGTGAAGGGTGGGCAAGGGGGGGCAATGAGCAGTTCTTC. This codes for CASSEGWARGGNEQFF.

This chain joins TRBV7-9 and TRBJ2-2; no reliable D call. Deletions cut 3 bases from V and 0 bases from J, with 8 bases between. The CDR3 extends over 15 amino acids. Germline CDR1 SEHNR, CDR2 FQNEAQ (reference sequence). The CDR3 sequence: CASSFPSANTGELFF. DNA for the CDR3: TGTGCCAGCAGCTTCCCGTCTGCGAACACCGGGGAGCTGTTTTTT.

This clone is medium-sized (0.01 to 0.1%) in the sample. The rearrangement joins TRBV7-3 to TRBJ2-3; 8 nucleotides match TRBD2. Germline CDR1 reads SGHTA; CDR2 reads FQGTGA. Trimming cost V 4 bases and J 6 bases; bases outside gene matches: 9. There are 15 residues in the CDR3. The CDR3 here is CASSSGAGAGDTQYF. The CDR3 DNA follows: TGTGCCAGCAGCTCGGGAGCGGGGGCCGGGGATACGCAGTATTTT.

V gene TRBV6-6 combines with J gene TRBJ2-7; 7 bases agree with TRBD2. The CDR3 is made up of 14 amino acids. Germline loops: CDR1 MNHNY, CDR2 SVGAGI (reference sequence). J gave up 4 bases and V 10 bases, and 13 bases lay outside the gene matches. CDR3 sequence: CAIAPGGSQYEQYF. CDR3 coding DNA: TGTGCCATCGCTCCCGGGGGGTCCCAATACGAGCAGTACTTC.

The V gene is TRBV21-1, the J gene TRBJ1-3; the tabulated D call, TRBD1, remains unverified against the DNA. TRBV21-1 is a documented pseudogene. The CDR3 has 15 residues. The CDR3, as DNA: TGTGCCAGCAGCGCCGAGGACAGCTCTGGAAACACCATATATTTT. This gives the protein CASSAEDSSGNTIYF.

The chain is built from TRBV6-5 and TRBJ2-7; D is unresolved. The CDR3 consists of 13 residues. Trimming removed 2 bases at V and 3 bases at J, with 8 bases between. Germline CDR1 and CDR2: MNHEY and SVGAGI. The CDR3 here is CASSYMRNYEQYF. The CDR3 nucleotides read TGTGCCAGCAGTTACATGCGGAACTACGAGCAGTACTTC.

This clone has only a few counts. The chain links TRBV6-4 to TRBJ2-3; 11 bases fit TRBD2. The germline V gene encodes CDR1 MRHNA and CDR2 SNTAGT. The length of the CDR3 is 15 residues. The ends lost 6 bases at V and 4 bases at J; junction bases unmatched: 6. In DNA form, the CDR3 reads TGTGCCAGCAGCCATAGCGGGGGGGGTGCAGATACGCAGTATTTT. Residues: CASSHSGGGADTQYF.

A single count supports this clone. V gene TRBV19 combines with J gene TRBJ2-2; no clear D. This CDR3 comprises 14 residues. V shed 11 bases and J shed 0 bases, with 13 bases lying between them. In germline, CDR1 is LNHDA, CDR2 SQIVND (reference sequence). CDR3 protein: CACKERSNTGELFF. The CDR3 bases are TGTGCCTGTAAGGAGAGATCGAACACCGGGGAGCTGTTTTTT.

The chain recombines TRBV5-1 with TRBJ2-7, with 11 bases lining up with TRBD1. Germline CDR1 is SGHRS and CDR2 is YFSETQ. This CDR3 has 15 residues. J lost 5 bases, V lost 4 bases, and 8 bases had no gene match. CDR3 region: CASSPRTGGIDEQYF. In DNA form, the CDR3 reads TGCGCCAGCAGCCCGAGGACAGGGGGCATCGACGAGCAGTACTTC. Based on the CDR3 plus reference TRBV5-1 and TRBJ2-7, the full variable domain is KAGVTQTPRYLIKTRGQQVTLSCSPISGHRSVSWYQQTPGQGLQFLFEYFSETQRNKGNFPGRFSGRQFSNSRSEMNVSTLELGDSALYLCASSPRTGGIDEQYFGPGTRLTVT.

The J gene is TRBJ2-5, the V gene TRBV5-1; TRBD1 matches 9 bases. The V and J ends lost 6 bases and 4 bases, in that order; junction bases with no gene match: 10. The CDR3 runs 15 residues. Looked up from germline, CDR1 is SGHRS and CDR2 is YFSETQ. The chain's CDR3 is CASILGTGSSETQYF. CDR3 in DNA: TGCGCCAGCATCCTAGGGACAGGGTCTTCAGAGACCCAGTACTTC.

In DNA, the CDR3 is TGCGCCAGCAGCCAAGAGGCGGGGTTCTCTGGGGCCAACGTCCTGACTTTC. This translates into CASSQEAGFSGANVLTF. V is TRBV4-1 and J is TRBJ2-6, with D maybe TRBD2 (6 bases). Trimming took off 0 bases at V and 0 bases at J, with 9 bases between the two ends. The CDR3 sequence is 17 residues long. Per the germline V gene, CDR1 is MGHRA and CDR2 is YSYEKL.

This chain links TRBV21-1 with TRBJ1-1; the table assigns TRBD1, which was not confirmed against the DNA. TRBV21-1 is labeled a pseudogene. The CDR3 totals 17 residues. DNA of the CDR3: TGTGCCAGCAGCCAAATAAACATGGGACACCCGGGGTCGGAAGCTTTCTTT. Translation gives CASSQINMGHPGSEAFF.

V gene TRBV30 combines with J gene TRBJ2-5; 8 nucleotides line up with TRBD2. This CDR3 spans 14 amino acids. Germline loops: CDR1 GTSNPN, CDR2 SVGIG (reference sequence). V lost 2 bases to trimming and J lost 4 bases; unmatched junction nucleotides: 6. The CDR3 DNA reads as TGTGCCTGGAGTACAGGGACTAGGCTAGAGACCCAGTACTTC. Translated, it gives CAWSTGTRLETQYF. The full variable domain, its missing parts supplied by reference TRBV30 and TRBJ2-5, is SQTIHQWPATLVQPVGSPLSLECTVEGTSNPNLYWYRQAAGRGLQLLFYSVGIGQISSEVPQNLSASRPQDRQFILSSKKLLLSDSGFYLCAWSTGTRLETQYFGPGTRLLVL.

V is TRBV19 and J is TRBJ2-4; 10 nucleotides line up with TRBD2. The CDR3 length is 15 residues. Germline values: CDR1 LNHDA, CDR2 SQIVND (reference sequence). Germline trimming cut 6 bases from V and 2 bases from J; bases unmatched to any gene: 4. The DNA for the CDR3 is TGTGCCAGTAGAGTAGCGGGAGGTCCCAAAAACATTCAGTACTTC. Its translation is CASRVAGGPKNIQYF.

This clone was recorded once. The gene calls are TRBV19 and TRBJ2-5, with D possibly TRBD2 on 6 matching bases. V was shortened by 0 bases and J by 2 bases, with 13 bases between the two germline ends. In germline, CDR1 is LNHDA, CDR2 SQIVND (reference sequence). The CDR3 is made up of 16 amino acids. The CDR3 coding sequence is TGTGCCAGTAGTATAGACCAGGAGGGAGGTCAAGAGACCCAGTACTTC. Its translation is CASSIDQEGGQETQYF. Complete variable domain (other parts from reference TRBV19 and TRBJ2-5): DGGITQSPKYLFRKEGQNVTLSCEQNLNHDAMYWYRQDPGQGLRLIYYSQIVNDFQKGDIAEGYSVSREKKESFPLTVTSAQKNPTAFYLCASSIDQEGGQETQYFGPGTRLLVL.

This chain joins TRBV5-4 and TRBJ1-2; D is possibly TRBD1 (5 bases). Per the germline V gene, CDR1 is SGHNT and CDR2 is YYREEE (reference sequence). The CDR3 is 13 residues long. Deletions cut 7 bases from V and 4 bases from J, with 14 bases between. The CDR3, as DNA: TGTGCCAGCCGTCGGGGGGGTGGCTATGGCTACACCTTC. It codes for CASRRGGGYGYTF.

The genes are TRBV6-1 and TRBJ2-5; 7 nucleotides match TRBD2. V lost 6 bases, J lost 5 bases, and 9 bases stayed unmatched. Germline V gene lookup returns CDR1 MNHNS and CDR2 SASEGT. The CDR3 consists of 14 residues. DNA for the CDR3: TGTGCCAGCAGGATGACCCACGGGGGGGAGACCCAGTACTTC. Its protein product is CASRMTHGGETQYF.

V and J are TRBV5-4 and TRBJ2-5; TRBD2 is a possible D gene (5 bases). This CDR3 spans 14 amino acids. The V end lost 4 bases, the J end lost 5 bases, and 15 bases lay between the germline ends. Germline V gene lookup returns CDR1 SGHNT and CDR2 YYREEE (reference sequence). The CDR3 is CASSLRAEGETQYF. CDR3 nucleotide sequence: TGTGCCAGCAGCCTGAGGGCCGAAGGGGAGACCCAGTACTTC.

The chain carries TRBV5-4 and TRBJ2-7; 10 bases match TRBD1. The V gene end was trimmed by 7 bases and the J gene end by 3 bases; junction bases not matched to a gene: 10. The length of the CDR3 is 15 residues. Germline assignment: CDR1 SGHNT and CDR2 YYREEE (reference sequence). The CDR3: CASSPGTGALYEQYF. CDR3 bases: TGTGCCAGCTCCCCCGGGACAGGGGCCCTCTACGAGCAGTACTTC.

CDR3 protein: CASSQYFKRGGRETQYF. The CDR3 DNA is TGTGCCAGCAGCCAATACTTCAAGCGGGGGGGCCGGGAGACCCAGTACTTC. J is TRBJ2-5 and V is TRBV4-2; 10 nucleotides agree with TRBD2. V shed 2 bases, J shed 5 bases, and the junction held 11 bases outside the gene matches. The germline gives CDR1 LGHNA, CDR2 YNFKEQ. The CDR3 is made up of 17 amino acids.

For the CDR3, the DNA is TGTGCCAGCAGAAGACTAGCGGGGGGGTGGGGGTCGTACCAAGAGACCCAGTACTTC. It is translated as CASRRLAGGWGSYQETQYF. V and J are TRBV27 and TRBJ2-5; 14 positions match TRBD2. CDR1 and CDR2 (germline): MNHEY, SMNVEV (reference sequence). The CDR3 has 19 amino acids. The ends lost 6 bases at V and 0 bases at J; junction bases unmatched: 12.

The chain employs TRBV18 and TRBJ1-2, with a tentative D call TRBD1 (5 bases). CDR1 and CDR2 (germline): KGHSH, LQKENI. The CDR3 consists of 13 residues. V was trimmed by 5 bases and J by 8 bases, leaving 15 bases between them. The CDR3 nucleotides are TGTGCCAGCTCAGACGACAGACGTTGGGGCTACACCTTC. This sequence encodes CASSDDRRWGYTF. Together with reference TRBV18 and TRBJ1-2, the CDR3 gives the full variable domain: NAGVMQNPRHLVRRRGQEARLRCSPMKGHSHVYWYRQLPEEGLKFMVYLQKENIIDESGMPKERFSAEFPKEGPSILRIQQVVRGDSAAYFCASSDDRRWGYTFGSGTRLTVV.

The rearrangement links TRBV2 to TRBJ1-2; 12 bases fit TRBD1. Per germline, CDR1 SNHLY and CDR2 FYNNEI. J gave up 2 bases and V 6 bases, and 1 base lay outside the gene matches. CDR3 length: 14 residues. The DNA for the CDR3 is TGTGCCAGCAGGGGACAGGGGGCGAACTATGGCTACACCTTC. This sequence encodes CASRGQGANYGYTF.

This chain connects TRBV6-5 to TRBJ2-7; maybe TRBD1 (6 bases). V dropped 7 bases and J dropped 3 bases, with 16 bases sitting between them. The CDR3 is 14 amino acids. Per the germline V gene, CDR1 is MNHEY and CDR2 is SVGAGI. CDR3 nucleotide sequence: TGTGCCAGCAAGGAGGACAGTGGGGTCTACGAGCAGTACTTC. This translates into CASKEDSGVYEQYF.

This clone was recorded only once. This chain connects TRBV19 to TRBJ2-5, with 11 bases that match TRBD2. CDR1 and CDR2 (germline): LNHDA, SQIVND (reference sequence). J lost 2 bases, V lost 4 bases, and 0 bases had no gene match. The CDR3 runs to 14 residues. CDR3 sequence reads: CASSRTSGQETQYF. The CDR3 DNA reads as TGTGCCAGTAGTAGGACTAGCGGGCAAGAGACCCAGTACTTC.

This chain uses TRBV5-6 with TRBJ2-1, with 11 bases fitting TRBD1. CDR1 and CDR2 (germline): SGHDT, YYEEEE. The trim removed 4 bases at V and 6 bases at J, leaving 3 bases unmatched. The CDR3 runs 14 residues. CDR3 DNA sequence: TGTGCCAGCAGCAGGGGACAGGGGGGCAATGAGCAGTTCTTC. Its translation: CASSRGQGGNEQFF.

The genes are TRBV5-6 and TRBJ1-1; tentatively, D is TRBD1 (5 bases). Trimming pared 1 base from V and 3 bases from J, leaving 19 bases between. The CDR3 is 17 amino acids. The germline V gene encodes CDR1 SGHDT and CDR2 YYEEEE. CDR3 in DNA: TGTGCCAGCAGCTTGACGCAGCAGGTATGGGGGGACACTGAAGCTTTCTTT. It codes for CASSLTQQVWGDTEAFF. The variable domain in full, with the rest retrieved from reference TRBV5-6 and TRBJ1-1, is DAGVTQSPTHLIKTRGQQVTLRCSPKSGHDTVSWYQQALGQGPQFIFQYYEEEERQRGNFPDRFSGHQFPNYSSELNVNALLLGDSALYLCASSLTQQVWGDTEAFFGQGTRLTVV.